This T cell receptor beta chain was identified during a study of blood T cell repertoires in COVID-19. For the study at large: Sites in the United States, Italy and Spain provided acute and convalescent COVID-19 samples.

Germline V gene sequence: CDR1 SEHNR, CDR2 FQNEAQ (reference sequence). V shed 5 bases and J shed 6 bases, with 22 bases lying between them. The CDR3 contains 16 residues. This clone was recorded once. Self-reported history from a screening survey and questionnaire set each donor's cohort. Some clones are missing from TCRdb's copy, which holds only in-frame ones; the method was immunoSEQ multiplex PCR. This table holds fewer than 400,000 clones, 85% to 90% found once. The rearrangement joins TRBV7-9 to TRBJ1-1, with D unresolved. Sequenced sample: PBMCs or T cells enriched from blood (not recorded which). This TCR was recovered from a man aged 25-40 years who had recovered from COVID-19. The CDR3 region has the DNA TGTGCCAGCAGCAACGTAGTCGAGACCCGGAGCCCTGAAGCTTTCTTT. Translated: CASSNVVETRSPEAFF. The variable domain in full, completed from reference TRBV7-9 and TRBJ1-1, reads DTGVSQNPRHKITKRGQNVTFRCDPISEHNRLYWYRQTLGQGPEFLTYFQNEAQLEKSRLLSDRFSAERPKGSFSTLEIQRTEQGDSAMYLCASSNVVETRSPEAFFGQGTRLTVV.